A single T cell receptor (beta chain) is shown here with its context. Antigen unknown. This clone may be a read error of a much larger clone one base away. The iRepertoire nested amplicon-rescue multiplex PCR amplified TCR alpha and beta CDR3s from RNA. MiXCR, run by TCRdb on the multiplex PCR reads, gives a single entry per CDR3 protein. Altogether about 180,000 distinct CDR3 sequences are present, around 42% being singletons, with the ten largest covering around 5%. The data are from a study of glioma-infiltrating T cells. The study's findings and limits: Gliomas, especially low-grade, showed above-expected tissue-blood divergence; non-neoplastic patients showed below.

Looked up from germline, CDR1 is SNHLY and CDR2 is FYNNEI. This CDR3 contains 14 residues. V was clipped by 7 bases and J by 3 bases, with 13 bases between them. The clonotype originates from a human donor with low-grade glioma or glioblastoma, undergoing nonglioma brain surgery, or in good health (not recorded which). Source material: glioma tissue, nonneoplastic brain tissue, or PBMCs (not recorded which). V is TRBV2 and J is TRBJ1-5, with D perhaps matching TRBD1 (6 bases). CDR3 in amino acids: CASKSGVINQPQHF. As DNA, the CDR3 is TGTGCCAGCAAGTCAGGGGTAATCAATCAGCCCCAGCATTTT.